Sequencing of this T cell receptor beta chain was carried out in a study of T cell responses to AZD1222 COVID-19 vaccine. Points on this clone: The antigen remains undetermined.

Study observations and caveats: Recipients of two AZD1222 doses showed rising Spike-specific TCR breadth and depth.

Clones were read by immunoSEQ multiplex PCR, and TCRdb kept only the in-frame ones, dropping some. Of some 130,000 clones detected, around nine tenths appear once; the ten largest clones hold roughly 3.7%. CDR3 length: 14 amino acids. Germline V lookup: CDR1 MNHEY, CDR2 SMNVEV (reference sequence). With 2 bases removed from V and 5 bases from J, the gap between germline ends came to 12 bases. The sequencing here drew on peripheral blood, taken on day 0 of AZD1222 vaccination. The chain recombines TRBV27 with TRBJ1-2; maybe TRBD1 (6 bases). The origin of this receptor is an adult in good health. This chain's CDR3 is CASSLGQGLYGYTF. The CDR3 nucleotides are TGTGCCAGCAGTTTAGGCCAGGGGCTTTATGGCTACACCTTC.